Listed below are T cell receptor beta chains from one sample, sequenced in a study of breast tumors, draining lymph nodes, adjacent tissues. MiXCR, run by TCRdb on the multiplex PCR reads, gives a single entry per CDR3 protein. This sample has about 89,000 distinct CDR3 sequences; around 30% occur once, and the top ten carry 8.1%. Sequencing input: axillary lymph node tissue. The receptors originated from a female donor with breast cancer. Some clones in this sample may be carry-over from other donors' samples. CDR3s include the opening cysteine and the closing phenylalanine or tryptophan. The D gene is left open where the match is weak. Size tells how often a clone was seen (once, few, many) or the class of an expanded clone, and some rows leave it out.

j_gene	v_gene	d_gene	abundance	CDR3nt	CDR3aa
TRBJ1-5	TRBV27	TRBD1	many	TGTGCCAGCGGCCTGAATGGGGGGACAGGGGACTATAGCAATCAGCCCCAGCATTTT	CASGLNGGTGDYSNQPQHF
TRBJ2-6	TRBV7-8	-	many	TGTGCCAGCAGCCCTCACACTGTCGGGACTGGGGCCAACGTCCTGACTTTC	CASSPHTVGTGANVLTF
TRBJ1-2	TRBV5-1	-	many	TGCGCCAGCAGCCCTGAGGCAGCTTCCTTCTATGGCTACACCTTC	CASSPEAASFYGYTF
TRBJ2-5	TRBV6-6	TRBD1	many	TGTGCCAGCAGACGTGACAGGGGCGGGGAGACCCAGTACTTC	CASRRDRGGETQYF
TRBJ2-1	TRBV29-1	-	many	TGCAGCGTTCCGTCCGGCGGGTACAATGAGCAGTTCTTC	CSVPSGGYNEQFF
TRBJ2-1	TRBV7-2	-	-	TGTGCCAGCAGCTTAGGGCCCAGGCTCAATGAGCAGTTCTTC	CASSLGPRLNEQFF
TRBJ1-5	TRBV11-2	TRBD1	few	TGTGCCAGCAGCTTGGGGACAGATAGCAATCAGCCCCAGCATTTT	CASSLGTDSNQPQHF
TRBJ2-7	TRBV5-8	-	many	TGTGCCAGCAGTCCAGCGGCCTCCTACGAGCAGTACTTC	CASSPAASYEQYF
TRBJ2-2	TRBV5-1	-	many	TGCGCCAGCAGCTTGGGCGGGCACGGGGAGCTGTTTTTT	CASSLGGHGELFF
TRBJ2-4	TRBV7-9	-	many	TGTGCCAGCAGCTTATTAGGGGGGACCGAGGGCATTCAGTACTTC	CASSLLGGTEGIQYF
TRBJ2-3	TRBV9	TRBD2	-	TGTGCCAGCAGCCACGGGGGGGCCCCATCCACAGATACGCAGTATTTT	CASSHGGAPSTDTQYF
TRBJ2-7	TRBV29-1	TRBD2	-	TGCAGCGTTGCCTCTACAGCGGGATATGAGCAGTACTTC	CSVASTAGYEQYF
TRBJ2-7	TRBV20-1	-	many	TGCAGTGCTGACTCCGGGTCGGGGGTCGAGCAGTACTTC	CSADSGSGVEQYF
TRBJ2-1	TRBV6-9	TRBD2	few	TGTGCCAGCAGTTATCTTAGCGGGTTGGGGAATGAGCAGTTCTTC	CASSYLSGLGNEQFF
TRBJ1-6	TRBV7-9	-	many	TGTGCCAGCAGCCCCAGTTCACCCCTCCACTTT	CASSPSSPLHF
TRBJ2-2	TRBV25-1	TRBD1	-	TGTGCCAGCAGTGAATGCCTAACGACAGGGATGCCGGTCGGGGAGCTGTTTTTT	CASSECLTTGMPVGELFF
TRBJ2-5	TRBV6-2/TRBV6-3	-	many	TGTGCCAGCAGTCCATTGGGGGAAGAGACCCAGTACTTC	CASSPLGEETQYF
TRBJ2-7	TRBV4-2	TRBD2	many	TGTGCCAGCAGCCAGCTACAGGGACTAGCTTTAGGCGAGCAGTACTTC	CASSQLQGLALGEQYF